This T cell receptor (beta chain) was sequenced in a study of blood T cell repertoires in COVID-19. Study background: Samples came from the United States, Italy and Spain, spanning acute and convalescent COVID-19. T cells, B-cell-depleted T cells, or PBMCs supplied cDNA or gDNA.

Under the authors' procedure: Estimation of nucleated cell counts was performed using reference gene primer amplification. The assay was immunoSEQ multiplex PCR, and TCRdb's table has in-frame clones only and misses some. The DNA gave D and trimming, while V, J and clone size come from that table. The data contain almost 500,000 clones, about nine tenths of them singletons. For recovered donors of Cohort 3, there were two negative PCRs, clearance, or symptom resolution. This CDR3 is built from 12 residues. Deletions cut 5 bases from V and 2 bases from J, with 6 bases between. Germline-derived CDR1 and CDR2 are MNHEY and SVGEGT.

The chain joins TRBV6-2 or TRBV6-3 to TRBJ1-2, with no clear D. This TCR was recovered from a woman in her sixties who had recovered from COVID-19. Sequencing was carried out using PBMCs or T cells enriched from blood (not recorded which). CDR3 sequence: CASSVRNYGYTF. CDR3 sequence (DNA): TGTGCCAGCAGTGTCAGGAACTATGGCTACACCTTC.